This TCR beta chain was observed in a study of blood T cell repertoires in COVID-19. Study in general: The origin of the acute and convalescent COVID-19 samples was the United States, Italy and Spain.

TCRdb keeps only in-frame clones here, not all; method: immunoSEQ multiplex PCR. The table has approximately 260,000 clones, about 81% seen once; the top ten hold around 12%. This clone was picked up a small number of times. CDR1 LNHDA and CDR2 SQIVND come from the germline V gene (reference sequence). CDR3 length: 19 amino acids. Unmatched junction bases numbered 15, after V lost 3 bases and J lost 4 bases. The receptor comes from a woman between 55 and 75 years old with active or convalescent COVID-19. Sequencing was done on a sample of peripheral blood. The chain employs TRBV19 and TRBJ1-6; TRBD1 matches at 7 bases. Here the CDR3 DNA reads TGTGCCAGTAGTATTCCGGGACAGAGACCCCATTTTTATAATTCACCCCTCCACTTT. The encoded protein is CASSIPGQRPHFYNSPLHF.